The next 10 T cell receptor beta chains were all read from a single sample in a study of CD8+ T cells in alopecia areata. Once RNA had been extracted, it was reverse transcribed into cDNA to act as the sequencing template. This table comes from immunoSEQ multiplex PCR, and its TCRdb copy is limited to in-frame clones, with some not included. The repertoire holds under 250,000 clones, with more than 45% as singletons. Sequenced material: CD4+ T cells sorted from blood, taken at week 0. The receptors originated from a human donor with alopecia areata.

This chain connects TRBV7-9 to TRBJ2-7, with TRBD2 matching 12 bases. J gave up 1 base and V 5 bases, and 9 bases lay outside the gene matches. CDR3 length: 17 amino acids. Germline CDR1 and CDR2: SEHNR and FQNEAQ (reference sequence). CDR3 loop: CASSPKLTSGRSYEQYF. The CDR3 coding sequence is TGTGCCAGCAGCCCGAAATTGACTAGCGGGAGATCCTACGAGCAGTACTTC.

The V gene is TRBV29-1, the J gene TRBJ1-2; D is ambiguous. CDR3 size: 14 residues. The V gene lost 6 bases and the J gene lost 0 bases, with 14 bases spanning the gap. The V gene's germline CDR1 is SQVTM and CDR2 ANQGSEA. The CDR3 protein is CSVSIRGANYGYTF. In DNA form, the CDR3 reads TGCAGCGTCTCAATACGAGGAGCTAACTATGGCTACACCTTC.

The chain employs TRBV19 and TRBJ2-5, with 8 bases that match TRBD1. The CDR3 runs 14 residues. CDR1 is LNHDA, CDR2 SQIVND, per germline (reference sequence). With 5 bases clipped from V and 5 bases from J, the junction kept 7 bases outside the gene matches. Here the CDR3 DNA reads TGTGCCAGTAGTGCGACAGGGGCGGGGGAGACCCAGTACTTC. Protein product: CASSATGAGETQYF.

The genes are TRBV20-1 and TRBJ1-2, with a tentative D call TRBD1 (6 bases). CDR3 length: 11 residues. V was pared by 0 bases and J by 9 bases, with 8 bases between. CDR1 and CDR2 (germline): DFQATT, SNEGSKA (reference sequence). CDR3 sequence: CSARDTGSYTF. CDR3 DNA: TGCAGTGCTAGAGATACAGGGAGCTACACCTTC.

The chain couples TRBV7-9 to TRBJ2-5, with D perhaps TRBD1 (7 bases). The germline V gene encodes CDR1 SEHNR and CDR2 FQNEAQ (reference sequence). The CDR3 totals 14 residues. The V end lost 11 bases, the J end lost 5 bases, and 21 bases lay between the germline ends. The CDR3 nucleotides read TGTGCCTCTACTAGGGGGCTAGCGATGGAGACCCAGTACTTC. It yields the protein CASTRGLAMETQYF.

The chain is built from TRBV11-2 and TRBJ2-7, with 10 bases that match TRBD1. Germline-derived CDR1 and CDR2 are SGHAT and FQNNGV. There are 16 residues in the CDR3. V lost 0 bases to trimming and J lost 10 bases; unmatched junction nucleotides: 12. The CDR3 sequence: CASSLEIFGDRGHQYF. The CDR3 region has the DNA TGTGCCAGCAGCTTAGAAATCTTTGGGGACAGGGGACATCAGTACTTC. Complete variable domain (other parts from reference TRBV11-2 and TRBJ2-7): EAGVAQSPRYKIIEKRQSVAFWCNPISGHATLYWYQQILGQGPKLLIQFQNNGVVDDSQLPKDRFSAERLKGVDSTLKIQPAKLEDSAVYLCASSLEIFGDRGHQYFGPGTRLTVT.

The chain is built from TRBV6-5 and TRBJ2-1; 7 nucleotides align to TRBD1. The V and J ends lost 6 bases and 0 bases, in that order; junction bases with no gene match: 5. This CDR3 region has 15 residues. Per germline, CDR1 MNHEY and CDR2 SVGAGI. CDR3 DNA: TGTGCCAGCAGCCTTGACAGGGCCTCCTACAATGAGCAGTTCTTC. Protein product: CASSLDRASYNEQFF.

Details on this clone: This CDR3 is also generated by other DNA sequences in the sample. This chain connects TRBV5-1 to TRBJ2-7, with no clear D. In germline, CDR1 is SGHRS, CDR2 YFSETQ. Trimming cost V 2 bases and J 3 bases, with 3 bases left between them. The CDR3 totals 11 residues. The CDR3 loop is CASSFGYEQYF. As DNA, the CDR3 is TGCGCCAGCAGCTTCGGCTACGAGCAGTACTTC.

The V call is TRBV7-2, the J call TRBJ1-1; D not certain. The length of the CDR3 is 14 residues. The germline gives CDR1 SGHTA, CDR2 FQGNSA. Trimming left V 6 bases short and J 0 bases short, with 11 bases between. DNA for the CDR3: TGTGCCAGCAGTCGGACGGGAATGAACACTGAAGCTTTCTTT. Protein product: CASSRTGMNTEAFF.

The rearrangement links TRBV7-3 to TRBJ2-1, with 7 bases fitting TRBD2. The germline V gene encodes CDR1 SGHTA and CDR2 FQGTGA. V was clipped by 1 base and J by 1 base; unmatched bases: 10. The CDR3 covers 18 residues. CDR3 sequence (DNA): TGTGCCAGCAGCTTAAATCACCAGCGGGGATATTCCTACAATGAGCAGTTCTTC. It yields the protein CASSLNHQRGYSYNEQFF.